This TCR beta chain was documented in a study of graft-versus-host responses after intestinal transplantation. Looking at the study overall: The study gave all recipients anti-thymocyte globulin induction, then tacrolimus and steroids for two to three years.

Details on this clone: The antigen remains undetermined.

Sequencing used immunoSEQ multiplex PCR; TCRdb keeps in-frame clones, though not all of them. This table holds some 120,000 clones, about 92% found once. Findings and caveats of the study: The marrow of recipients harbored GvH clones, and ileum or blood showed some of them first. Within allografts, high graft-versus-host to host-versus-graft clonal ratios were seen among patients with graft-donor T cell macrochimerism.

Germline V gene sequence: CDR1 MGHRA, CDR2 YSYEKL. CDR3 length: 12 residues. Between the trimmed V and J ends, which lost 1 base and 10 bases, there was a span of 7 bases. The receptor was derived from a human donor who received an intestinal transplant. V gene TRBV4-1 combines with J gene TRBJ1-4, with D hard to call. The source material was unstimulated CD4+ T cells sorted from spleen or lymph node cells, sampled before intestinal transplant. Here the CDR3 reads CASSQVMGKLFF. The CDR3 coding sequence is TGCGCCAGCAGCCAAGTTATGGGAAAACTGTTTTTT.